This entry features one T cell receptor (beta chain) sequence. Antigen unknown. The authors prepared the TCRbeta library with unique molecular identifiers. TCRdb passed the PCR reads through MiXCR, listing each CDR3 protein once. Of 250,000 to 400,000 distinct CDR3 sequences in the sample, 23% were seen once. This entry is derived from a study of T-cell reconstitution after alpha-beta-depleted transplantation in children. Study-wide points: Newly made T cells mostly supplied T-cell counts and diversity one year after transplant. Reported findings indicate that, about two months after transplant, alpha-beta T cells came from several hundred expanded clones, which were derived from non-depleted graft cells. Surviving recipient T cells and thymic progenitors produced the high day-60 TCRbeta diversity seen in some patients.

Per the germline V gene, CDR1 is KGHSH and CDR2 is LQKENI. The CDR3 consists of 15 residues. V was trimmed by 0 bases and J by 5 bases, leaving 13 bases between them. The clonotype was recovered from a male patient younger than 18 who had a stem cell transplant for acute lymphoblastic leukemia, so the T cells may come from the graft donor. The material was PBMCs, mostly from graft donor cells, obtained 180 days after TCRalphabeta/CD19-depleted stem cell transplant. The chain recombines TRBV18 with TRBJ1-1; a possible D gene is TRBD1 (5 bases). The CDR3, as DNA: TGTGCCAGCTCACCACCGGGGGGGTTAAGGACTGAAGCTTTCTTT. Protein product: CASSPPGGLRTEAFF.